This TCR beta chain was identified during a study of T cell repertoires in cytomegalovirus infection. Study information: Matching HLA type, along with CMV infection, was indicated by public TCR beta signatures.

The ends were cut back, 4 bases at V and 4 bases at J, with 14 bases in the middle. Looked up from germline, CDR1 is SGHVS and CDR2 is FQNEAQ. The CDR3 contains 14 residues. Notes on the study in general: HLA-C-restricted CMV clonotypes gave the most frequent clonotype in two of eight donors. Cumulative public TCR beta family frequency identified CMV carriers with the relevant HLA.

MiXCR, run by TCRdb on the reads, gives a single entry per CDR3 protein. The sample carries around 630,000 distinct CDR3 sequences, 24% recorded once. This clonotype was counted a few times. Antigen unknown. This clonotype was obtained from a human donor in good health (CMV status not recorded). Some clones in this sample may be carry-over from other donors' samples. V and J are TRBV7-8 and TRBJ2-7; D may be TRBD1 (6 bases). The sample comprised CD8+ T cells from PBMCs. CDR3 protein: CASSSQGPGYEQYV. In DNA, the CDR3 is TGTGCCAGCAGCTCACAGGGTCCCGGTTACGAGCAGTACGTC.